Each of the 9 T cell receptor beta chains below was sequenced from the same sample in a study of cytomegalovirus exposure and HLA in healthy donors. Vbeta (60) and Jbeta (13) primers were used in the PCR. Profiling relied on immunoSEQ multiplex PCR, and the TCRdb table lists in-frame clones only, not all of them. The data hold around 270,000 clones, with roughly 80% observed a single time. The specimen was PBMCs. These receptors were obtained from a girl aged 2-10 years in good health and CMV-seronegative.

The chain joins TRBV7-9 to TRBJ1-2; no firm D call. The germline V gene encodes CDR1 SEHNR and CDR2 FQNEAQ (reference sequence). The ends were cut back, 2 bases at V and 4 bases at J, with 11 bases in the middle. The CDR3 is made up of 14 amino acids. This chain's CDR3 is CASSLWAGGYGYTF. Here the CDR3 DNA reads TGTGCCAGCAGCTTATGGGCGGGCGGCTATGGCTACACCTTC. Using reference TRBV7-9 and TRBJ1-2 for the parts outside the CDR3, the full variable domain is DTGVSQNPRHKITKRGQNVTFRCDPISEHNRLYWYRQTLGQGPEFLTYFQNEAQLEKSRLLSDRFSAERPKGSFSTLEIQRTEQGDSAMYLCASSLWAGGYGYTFGSGTRLTVV.

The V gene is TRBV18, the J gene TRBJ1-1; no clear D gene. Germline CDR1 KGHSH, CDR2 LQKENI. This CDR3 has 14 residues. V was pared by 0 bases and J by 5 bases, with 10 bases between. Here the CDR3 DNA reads TGTGCCAGCTCACCACCTTCTCTCGAGACTGAAGCTTTCTTT. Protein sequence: CASSPPSLETEAFF.

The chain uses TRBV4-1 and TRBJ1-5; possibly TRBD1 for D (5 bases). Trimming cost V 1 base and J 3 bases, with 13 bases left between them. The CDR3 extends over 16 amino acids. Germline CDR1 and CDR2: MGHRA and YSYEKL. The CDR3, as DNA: TGCGCCAGCAGCCAAGCCCCGGGCAGGGACAATCAGCCCCAGCATTTT. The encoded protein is CASSQAPGRDNQPQHF.

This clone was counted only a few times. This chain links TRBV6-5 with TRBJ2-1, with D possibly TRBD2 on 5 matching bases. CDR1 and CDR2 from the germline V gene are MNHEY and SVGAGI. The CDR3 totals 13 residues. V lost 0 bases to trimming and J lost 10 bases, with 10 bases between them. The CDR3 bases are TGTGCCAGCAGTTACTCGAGGGCTAACGAGCAGTTCTTC. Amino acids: CASSYSRANEQFF.

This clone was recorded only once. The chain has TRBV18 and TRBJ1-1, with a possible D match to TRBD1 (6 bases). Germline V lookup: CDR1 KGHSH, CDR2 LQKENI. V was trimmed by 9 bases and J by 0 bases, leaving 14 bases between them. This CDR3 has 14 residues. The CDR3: CASSTGILNTEAFF. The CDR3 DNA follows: TGTGCCAGTTCGACAGGTATATTGAACACTGAAGCTTTCTTT. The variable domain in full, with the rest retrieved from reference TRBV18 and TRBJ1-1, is NAGVMQNPRHLVRRRGQEARLRCSPMKGHSHVYWYRQLPEEGLKFMVYLQKENIIDESGMPKERFSAEFPKEGPSILRIQQVVRGDSAAYFCASSTGILNTEAFFGQGTRLTVV.

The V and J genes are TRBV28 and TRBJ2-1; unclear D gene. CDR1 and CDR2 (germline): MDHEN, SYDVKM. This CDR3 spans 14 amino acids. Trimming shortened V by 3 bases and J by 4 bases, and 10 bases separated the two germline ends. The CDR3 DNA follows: TGTGCCAGCAGTTTGGGCAGCCTATACAATGAGCAGTTCTTC. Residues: CASSLGSLYNEQFF.

CDR3: CATSQGLNTDTQYF. CDR3 sequence (DNA): TGTGCCACGTCACAGGGTCTGAACACAGATACGCAGTATTTT. The rearrangement links TRBV6-6 to TRBJ2-3; D perhaps matches TRBD1 (6 bases). The CDR3 runs 14 residues. V shed 10 bases and J shed 2 bases, with 16 bases lying between them. Germline V gene data show CDR1 as MNHNY and CDR2 as SVGAGI (reference sequence).

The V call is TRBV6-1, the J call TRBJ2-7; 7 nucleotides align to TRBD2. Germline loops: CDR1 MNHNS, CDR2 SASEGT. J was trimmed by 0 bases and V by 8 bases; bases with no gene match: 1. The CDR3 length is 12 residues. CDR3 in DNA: TGTGCCAGCGGGGGGGGCTCCTACGAGCAGTACTTC. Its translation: CASGGGSYEQYF.

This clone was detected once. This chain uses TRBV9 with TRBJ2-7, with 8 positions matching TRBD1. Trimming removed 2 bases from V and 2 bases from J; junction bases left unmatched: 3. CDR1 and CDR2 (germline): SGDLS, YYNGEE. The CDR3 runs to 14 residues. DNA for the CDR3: TGTGCCAGCAGCGTCCAGGGGGCCCCCTACGAGCAGTACTTC. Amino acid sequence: CASSVQGAPYEQYF.